A selection of T cell receptor beta chains follows, all from one sample in a study of T cells in Graves' hyperthyroidism and ophthalmopathy. TCRdb fed the multiplex PCR reads into MiXCR, producing one record per CDR3 protein. Of around 610,000 distinct CDR3 sequences listed, over 12% are singletons. Sequenced sample: blood. The receptors shown here come from a woman aged 35 to 49 with Graves' ophthalmopathy. Both conserved end residues are part of each CDR3. D genes are given only for firm matches. The listing skips clone size in some rows; elsewhere it reads once, few, many or a size class.

j_call d_call v_call clone_size cdr3_nt cdr3_aa
TRBJ2-5 . TRBV20-1 . TGCAGTGCTAGAGTTGAGCAAGAGACCCAGTACTTC CSARVEQETQYF
TRBJ1-1 . TRBV6-1 many TGTGCCAGCAGTGATCGGGAGGGGCTGAACACTGAAGCTTTCTTT CASSDREGLNTEAFF
TRBJ2-7 TRBD2 TRBV20-1 many TGCAGTGCTAGAATCCTAGCGGGAGGCTACGAGCAGTACTTC CSARILAGGYEQYF
TRBJ2-7 . TRBV7-3 many TGTGCCAGCAGCCCAACAGACAGTTCCTACGAGCAGTACTTC CASSPTDSSYEQYF
TRBJ2-5 TRBD2 TRBV2 many TGTGCCAGCCGGGCTAGCGGGGCCCAAGGGGAGACCCAGTACTTC CASRASGAQGETQYF
TRBJ2-5 TRBD2 TRBV5-1 . TGCGCCAGCAGCTTAGAGCAGTGGGGGGGTCAAGAGACCCAGTACTTC CASSLEQWGGQETQYF
TRBJ2-7 TRBD1 TRBV29-1 many TGCAGCGTCCGAGCCGGGACAGGGGCCTACGAGCAGTACTTC CSVRAGTGAYEQYF
TRBJ2-2 . TRBV12-3/TRBV12-4 . TGTGCCAGCAGGGTTGACACCGGGGAGCTGTTTTTT CASRVDTGELFF
TRBJ1-5 . TRBV20-1 many TGCAGTATTCGCGTAGCCGGCGCAGGGCCCCAGCATTTT CSIRVAGAGPQHF
TRBJ2-7 . TRBV20-1 few TGCAGTGCTAGAGATCAGGGATTCTACGAGCAGTACTTC CSARDQGFYEQYF
TRBJ2-2 TRBD2 TRBV28 many TGTGCCAGCAGTTCCCCACTTGGCGGACTAGCGGGAGTGGTATGGGCCGGGGAGCTGTTTTTT CASSSPLGGLAGVVWAGELFF
TRBJ2-7 . TRBV4-3 . TGCGCCAGCAGCCAAGATTGGGGCGCTCAGGGTTTCAACGAGCAGTACTTC CASSQDWGAQGFNEQYF
TRBJ2-5 . TRBV29-1 many TGCAGCGTTGTCCCTGGAGGGTTTGAGACCCAGTACTTC CSVVPGGFETQYF
TRBJ1-1 TRBD1 TRBV6-2/TRBV6-3 many TGTGCCAGCAGTTACTCAGGGGGCAAGGTAACGATGAACACTGAAGCTTTCTTT CASSYSGGKVTMNTEAFF
TRBJ2-7 TRBD1 TRBV7-2 . TGTGCCAGCAGCTTAGTTTCGGACAGGGATCCGCACTTC CASSLVSDRDPHF
TRBJ2-7 TRBD2 TRBV28 many TGTGCCAGCAGGACCAACCTCACAGCCCTCGTAAAGCGGGAGGACTCCTACGAGCAGTACTTC CASRTNLTALVKREDSYEQYF
TRBJ1-2 . TRBV7-9 many TGTGCCAGCACCCGATCGGGGATGGATGGCTACACCTTC CASTRSGMDGYTF
TRBJ2-2 TRBD1 TRBV20-1 many TGCAGTGCTAGCCCGGACAGGGGATCTTGGCCCGGGGAGCTGTTTTTT CSASPDRGSWPGELFF
TRBJ1-1 . TRBV6-2/TRBV6-3 . TGTGCCAGCAAGCCAGGGCCGGGGAACACTGAAGCTTTCTTT CASKPGPGNTEAFF
TRBJ2-7 . TRBV30 . TGTGCCTGGAGTTTCTACTACGAGCAGTACTTC CAWSFYYEQYF
TRBJ1-1 TRBD1 TRBV6-1 many TGTGCCAGCAGCTGGGACAGCAACCCTGAAGCTTTCTTT CASSWDSNPEAFF
TRBJ1-1 . TRBV30 many TGTGCCTGGACGGGGTACGGTACTGAAGCTTTCTTT CAWTGYGTEAFF
TRBJ2-7 . TRBV28 many TGTGCCAGCAGCCCTTTTGGGGAGTTAATCTACGAGCAGTACTTC CASSPFGELIYEQYF
TRBJ1-1 . TRBV27 many TGTGCCAGCGGGGGGCCATACACTGAAGCTTTCTTT CASGGPYTEAFF